The subject of this entry is one TCR beta chain. Its antigen remains unidentified. Primers: 60 Vbeta forward and 13 Jbeta reverse. Clones were sequenced by immunoSEQ multiplex PCR, and TCRdb holds only the in-frame ones, with some missing. The repertoire includes about 190,000 clones, 60% to 85% of them detected once, and 1.5% to 2% sits in the top ten. The data are from a study of cytomegalovirus exposure and HLA in healthy donors. Study background: Earlier sequencing of approximately 200 million T cells yielded fewer than 140 million unique TCR beta sequences. The study's findings and limits: Several of the most significant clusters were apparently associated with common viral pathogens in a later analysis. When presence/absence was analysed, sequencing depth was taken to be roughly uniform across donors. In a later analysis, TCR beta V- and J-gene trimming was associated with a missense DCLRE1C variant.

Germline V gives CDR1 LNHNV, CDR2 YYDKDF (reference sequence). The CDR3 is made up of 15 amino acids. V was clipped by 5 bases and J by 7 bases; unmatched bases: 11. Source material: PBMCs. This chain joins TRBV15 and TRBJ2-3, with 8 bases matching TRBD1. The clonotype was recovered from a woman younger than 30 in good health and CMV-seronegative. CDR3 residues: CATSQDGQGVNTQYF. The CDR3 bases are TGTGCCACCAGCCAAGATGGACAGGGAGTTAATACGCAGTATTTT.